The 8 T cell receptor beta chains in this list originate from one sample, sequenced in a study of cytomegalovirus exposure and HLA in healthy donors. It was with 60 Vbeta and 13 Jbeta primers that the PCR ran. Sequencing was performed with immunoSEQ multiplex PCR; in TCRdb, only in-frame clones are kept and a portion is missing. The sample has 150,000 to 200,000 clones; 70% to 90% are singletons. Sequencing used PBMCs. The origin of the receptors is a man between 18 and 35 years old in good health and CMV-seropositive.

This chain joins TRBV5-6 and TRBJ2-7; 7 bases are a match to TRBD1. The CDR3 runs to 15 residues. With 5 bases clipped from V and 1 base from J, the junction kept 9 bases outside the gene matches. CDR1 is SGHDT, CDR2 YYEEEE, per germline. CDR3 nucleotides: TGTGCCAGCAGGGCAGGGGGTATACCATCCTACGAGCAGTACTTC. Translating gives CASRAGGIPSYEQYF.

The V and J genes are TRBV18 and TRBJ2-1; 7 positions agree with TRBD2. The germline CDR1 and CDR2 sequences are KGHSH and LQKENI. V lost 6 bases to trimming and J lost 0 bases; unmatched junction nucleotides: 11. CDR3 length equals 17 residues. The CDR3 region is CASSSLGGSSSYNEQFF. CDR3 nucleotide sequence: TGTGCCAGCTCGAGCCTCGGGGGGTCTAGCTCCTACAATGAGCAGTTCTTC.

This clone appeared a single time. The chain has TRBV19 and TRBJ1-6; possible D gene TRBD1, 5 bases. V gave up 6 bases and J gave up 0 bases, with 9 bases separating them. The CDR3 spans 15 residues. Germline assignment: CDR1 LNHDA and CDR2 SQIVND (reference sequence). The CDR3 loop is CASRGPDSYNSPLHF. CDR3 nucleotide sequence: TGTGCCAGTAGGGGGCCTGACTCCTATAATTCACCCCTCCACTTT.

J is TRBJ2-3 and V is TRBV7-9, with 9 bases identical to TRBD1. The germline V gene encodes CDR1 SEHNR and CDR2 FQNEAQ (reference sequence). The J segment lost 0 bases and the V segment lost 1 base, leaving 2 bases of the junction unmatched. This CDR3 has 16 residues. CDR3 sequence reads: CASSLDGQGSTDTQYF. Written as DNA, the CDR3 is TGTGCCAGCAGCTTAGATGGACAGGGGAGCACAGATACGCAGTATTTT.

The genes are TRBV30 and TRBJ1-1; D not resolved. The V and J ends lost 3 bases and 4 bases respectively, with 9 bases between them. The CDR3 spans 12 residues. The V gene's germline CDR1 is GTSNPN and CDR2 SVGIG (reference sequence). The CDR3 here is CAWRRRITEAFF. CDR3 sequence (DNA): TGTGCCTGGAGACGCAGGATCACTGAAGCTTTCTTT.

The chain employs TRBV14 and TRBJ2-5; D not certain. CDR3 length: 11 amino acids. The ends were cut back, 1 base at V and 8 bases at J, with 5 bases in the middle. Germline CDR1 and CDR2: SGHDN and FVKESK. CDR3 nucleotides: TGTGCCAGCAGCCAAGCCCTTACCCAGTACTTC. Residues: CASSQALTQYF.

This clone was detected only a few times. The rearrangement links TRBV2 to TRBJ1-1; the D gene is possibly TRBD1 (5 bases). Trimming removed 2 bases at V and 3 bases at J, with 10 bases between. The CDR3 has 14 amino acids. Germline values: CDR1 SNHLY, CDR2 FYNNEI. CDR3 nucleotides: TGTGCCAGCAGTGAACAGGGTGGGGACACTGAAGCTTTCTTT. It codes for CASSEQGGDTEAFF.

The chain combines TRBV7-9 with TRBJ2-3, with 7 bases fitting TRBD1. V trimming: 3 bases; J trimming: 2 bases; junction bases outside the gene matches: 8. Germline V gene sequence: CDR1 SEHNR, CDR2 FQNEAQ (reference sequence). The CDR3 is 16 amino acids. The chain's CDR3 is CASSFGNGQVTDTQYF. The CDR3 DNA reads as TGTGCCAGCAGCTTCGGAAACGGACAGGTCACAGATACGCAGTATTTT.